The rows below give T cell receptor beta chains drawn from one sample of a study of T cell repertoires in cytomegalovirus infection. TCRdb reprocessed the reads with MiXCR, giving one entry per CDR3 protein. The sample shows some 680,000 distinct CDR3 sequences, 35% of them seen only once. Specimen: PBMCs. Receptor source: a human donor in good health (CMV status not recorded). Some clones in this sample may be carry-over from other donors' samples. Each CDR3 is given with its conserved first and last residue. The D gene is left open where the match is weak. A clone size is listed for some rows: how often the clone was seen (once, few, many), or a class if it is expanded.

CDR3 protein: CASSIGGGREQYF
CDR3 DNA: TGTGCCAGTAGTATAGGCGGGGGGCGCGAGCAGTACTTC
V gene: TRBV19
D gene: TRBD2
clone size: once
J gene: TRBJ2-7

CDR3 protein: CASGEGIPTRGYTF
CDR3 DNA: TGTGCCAGCGGCGAGGGTATACCCACGCGGGGCTACACCTTC
V gene: TRBV6-5
D gene: NA
clone size: NA
J gene: TRBJ1-2

CDR3 protein: CASSYGRTGTDTQYF
CDR3 DNA: TGTGCCAGCAGTTACGGTAGGACCGGTACGGATACGCAGTATTTT
V gene: TRBV6-2/TRBV6-3
D gene: NA
clone size: NA
J gene: TRBJ2-3

CDR3 protein: CASSLFAGSATDTQYF
CDR3 DNA: TGTGCCAGCAGCTTATTTGCTGGTTCAGCCACAGATACGCAGTATTTT
V gene: TRBV7-6
D gene: NA
clone size: NA
J gene: TRBJ2-3

CDR3 protein: CASRPEPGQGSGSPLHF
CDR3 DNA: TGTGCCAGCAGACCTGAACCGGGACAGGGAAGTGGTTCACCCCTCCACTTT
V gene: TRBV6-5
D gene: TRBD1
clone size: once
J gene: TRBJ1-6

CDR3 protein: CASSGSGVVGTGTEAFF
CDR3 DNA: TGTGCCAGCAGTGGGTCGGGGGTAGTTGGAACGGGCACTGAAGCTTTCTTT
V gene: TRBV6-1
D gene: NA
clone size: NA
J gene: TRBJ1-1

CDR3 protein: CASSLVGGDTEAFF
CDR3 DNA: TGTGCCAGCAGCTTAGTTGGGGGTGACACTGAAGCTTTCTTT
V gene: TRBV7-8
D gene: NA
clone size: many
J gene: TRBJ1-1

CDR3 protein: CASSPYRDTSYNSPLHF
CDR3 DNA: TGTGCCAGCTCACCTTACAGGGATACCTCCTATAATTCACCCCTCCACTTT
V gene: TRBV18
D gene: NA
clone size: NA
J gene: TRBJ1-6

CDR3 protein: CASRRFRTGEKLFF
CDR3 DNA: TGTGCCAGCAGGCGGTTCCGGACGGGTGAAAAACTGTTTTTT
V gene: TRBV28
D gene: NA
clone size: NA
J gene: TRBJ1-4

CDR3 protein: CASSSAQDITEAFF
CDR3 DNA: TGTGCCAGCAGCTCCGCACAGGATATCACTGAAGCTTTCTTT
V gene: TRBV5-4
D gene: NA
clone size: many
J gene: TRBJ1-1

CDR3 protein: CASSMTGNEQFF
CDR3 DNA: TGTGCCAGTAGTATGACCGGTAACGAGCAGTTCTTC
V gene: TRBV19
D gene: NA
clone size: NA
J gene: TRBJ2-1

CDR3 protein: CASSLSFNRLAFDEQFF
CDR3 DNA: TGTGCCAGCAGCCTCTCATTTAATCGACTAGCCTTCGATGAGCAGTTCTTC
V gene: TRBV4-2
D gene: TRBD2
clone size: few
J gene: TRBJ2-1

CDR3 protein: CASSQVPRQGVVEQYF
CDR3 DNA: TGTGCCAGCAGCCAAGTTCCTCGACAGGGGGTGGTCGAGCAGTACTTC
V gene: TRBV14
D gene: TRBD1
clone size: NA
J gene: TRBJ2-7

CDR3 protein: CASSLVGSVYEQYF
CDR3 DNA: TGTGCCAGCAGTTTAGTGGGAAGCGTGTACGAGCAGTACTTC
V gene: TRBV12-3/TRBV12-4
D gene: NA
clone size: NA
J gene: TRBJ2-7

CDR3 protein: CASSRGTSGSNEQFF
CDR3 DNA: TGTGCCAGCAGCCGGGGGACTAGCGGGAGCAATGAGCAGTTCTTC
V gene: TRBV12-3/TRBV12-4
D gene: TRBD2
clone size: many
J gene: TRBJ2-1

CDR3 protein: CAGAAGGGAGETQYF
CDR3 DNA: TGTGCCGGTGCCGCGGGCGGGGGGGCTGGAGAGACCCAGTACTTC
V gene: TRBV5-6
D gene: TRBD2
clone size: NA
J gene: TRBJ2-5

CDR3 protein: CASSPRRFYGYTF
CDR3 DNA: TGTGCCAGCAGCCCCCGACGGTTCTATGGCTACACCTTC
V gene: TRBV7-6
D gene: NA
clone size: few
J gene: TRBJ1-2

CDR3 protein: CASSLAGRSQPQHF
CDR3 DNA: TGTGCCAGCAGCTTAGCTGGCCGGTCTCAGCCCCAGCATTTT
V gene: TRBV7-2
D gene: NA
clone size: many
J gene: TRBJ1-5

CDR3 protein: CASSSRKQIRGTDTQYF
CDR3 DNA: TGTGCCAGCAGCTCAAGAAAACAGATCCGCGGCACAGATACGCAGTATTTT
V gene: TRBV7-9
D gene: NA
clone size: NA
J gene: TRBJ2-3

CDR3 protein: CASSSARERRDEQYF
CDR3 DNA: TGTGCCAGCAGTTCGGCCAGGGAAAGAAGGGACGAGCAGTACTTC
V gene: TRBV28
D gene: NA
clone size: NA
J gene: TRBJ2-7

CDR3 protein: CASSQVGGSPGEQFF
CDR3 DNA: TGTGCCAGCAGCCAAGTCGGCGGATCGCCGGGGGAGCAGTTCTTC
V gene: TRBV14
D gene: NA
clone size: few
J gene: TRBJ2-1

CDR3 protein: CASSQGLAGAEAYYNEQFF
CDR3 DNA: TGTGCCAGCAGTCAGGGACTAGCGGGAGCGGAGGCTTATTACAATGAGCAGTTCTTC
V gene: TRBV6-5
D gene: TRBD2
clone size: NA
J gene: TRBJ2-1

CDR3 protein: CSARAPGNTGGAFF
CDR3 DNA: TGCAGTGCTAGAGCCCCGGGAAACACTGGCGGAGCTTTCTTT
V gene: TRBV20-1
D gene: NA
clone size: NA
J gene: TRBJ1-1

CDR3 protein: CASSLFGVSGANVLTF
CDR3 DNA: TGTGCCAGCAGCTTATTTGGGGTTTCCGGGGCCAACGTCCTGACTTTC
V gene: TRBV7-2
D gene: NA
clone size: many
J gene: TRBJ2-6

CDR3 protein: CASSDSGAASANYGYTF
CDR3 DNA: TGTGCCAGCAGTGACTCAGGAGCGGCCTCCGCTAACTATGGCTACACCTTC
V gene: TRBV6-4
D gene: NA
clone size: NA
J gene: TRBJ1-2

CDR3 protein: CASSLTTGGSNQPQHF
CDR3 DNA: TGTGCCAGCAGTTTAACCACAGGGGGCAGTAATCAGCCCCAGCATTTT
V gene: TRBV28
D gene: TRBD1
clone size: few
J gene: TRBJ1-5

CDR3 protein: CASSPTRGGNNEQFF
CDR3 DNA: TGTGCCAGCAGCCCCACTCGGGGGGGGAACAATGAGCAGTTCTTC
V gene: TRBV7-3
D gene: TRBD2
clone size: few
J gene: TRBJ2-1

CDR3 protein: CASRSGQGTGNTIYF
CDR3 DNA: TGTGCCAGTAGATCCGGACAGGGGACTGGAAACACCATATATTTT
V gene: TRBV19
D gene: TRBD1
clone size: NA
J gene: TRBJ1-3

CDR3 protein: CASSPTRDRRSSGNTIYF
CDR3 DNA: TGTGCCAGCAGCCCAACCAGAGACAGAAGAAGCTCTGGAAACACCATATATTTT
V gene: TRBV7-8
D gene: NA
clone size: many
J gene: TRBJ1-3

CDR3 protein: CASSSPWANEKLFF
CDR3 DNA: TGTGCCAGCAGCTCCCCATGGGCTAATGAAAAACTGTTTTTT
V gene: TRBV7-4
D gene: NA
clone size: NA
J gene: TRBJ1-4

CDR3 protein: CSARVSPDTQYF
CDR3 DNA: TGCAGTGCTAGGGTTAGCCCAGATACGCAGTATTTT
V gene: TRBV20-1
D gene: NA
clone size: NA
J gene: TRBJ2-3

CDR3 protein: CASRRTSGGSNTGELFF
CDR3 DNA: TGTGCCAGCAGACGGACTAGCGGGGGGTCGAACACCGGGGAGCTGTTTTTT
V gene: TRBV2
D gene: TRBD2
clone size: NA
J gene: TRBJ2-2

CDR3 protein: CASSEADPNTEAFF
CDR3 DNA: TGTGCCAGCAGTGAAGCGGATCCGAACACTGAAGCTTTCTTT
V gene: TRBV25-1
D gene: NA
clone size: NA
J gene: TRBJ1-1

CDR3 protein: CASSPGLGYTF
CDR3 DNA: TGTGCCAGCAGCCCCGGACTTGGCTACACCTTC
V gene: TRBV7-2
D gene: NA
clone size: many
J gene: TRBJ1-2

CDR3 protein: CDSSFGPTDEQLF
CDR3 DNA: TGTGACAGCAGCTTCGGGCCCACCGATGAGCAGTTATTC
V gene: TRBV7-2
D gene: NA
clone size: NA
J gene: TRBJ2-1

CDR3 protein: CASSPYPGTGYGYTF
CDR3 DNA: TGTGCCAGCAGCCCGTACCCGGGGACGGGCTATGGCTACACCTTC
V gene: TRBV7-6
D gene: NA
clone size: NA
J gene: TRBJ1-2

CDR3 protein: CASSTDRGLSGELFF
CDR3 DNA: TGTGCCAGCAGCACCGACAGGGGGCTTTCCGGGGAGCTGTTTTTT
V gene: TRBV7-2
D gene: TRBD1
clone size: many
J gene: TRBJ2-2

CDR3 protein: CASSLRWTLGPNIQYF
CDR3 DNA: TGTGCCAGCAGTTTACGGTGGACTCTTGGGCCCAACATTCAGTACTTC
V gene: TRBV28
D gene: NA
clone size: NA
J gene: TRBJ2-4

CDR3 protein: CASSFSDPGRETQYF
CDR3 DNA: TGTGCCAGCAGCTTTAGCGATCCAGGACGAGAGACCCAGTACTTC
V gene: TRBV7-4
D gene: NA
clone size: NA
J gene: TRBJ2-5

CDR3 protein: CASSSGQYDNIQYF
CDR3 DNA: TGTGCCAGCAGCTCGGGACAGTATGACAACATTCAGTACTTC
V gene: TRBV7-3
D gene: TRBD1
clone size: NA
J gene: TRBJ2-4

CDR3 protein: CASSLKIRGRETEAFF
CDR3 DNA: TGTGCCAGCAGTTTAAAGATTAGGGGTAGGGAAACTGAAGCTTTCTTT
V gene: TRBV28
D gene: NA
clone size: once
J gene: TRBJ1-1